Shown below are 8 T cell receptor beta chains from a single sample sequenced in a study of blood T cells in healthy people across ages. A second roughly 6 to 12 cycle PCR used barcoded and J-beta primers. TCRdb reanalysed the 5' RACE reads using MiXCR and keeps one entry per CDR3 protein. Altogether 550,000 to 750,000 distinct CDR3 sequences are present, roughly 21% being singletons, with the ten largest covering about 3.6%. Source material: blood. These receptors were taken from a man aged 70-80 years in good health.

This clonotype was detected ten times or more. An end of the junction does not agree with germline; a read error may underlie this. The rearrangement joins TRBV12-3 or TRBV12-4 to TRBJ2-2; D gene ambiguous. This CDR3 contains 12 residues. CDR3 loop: CASSLDTGELFF. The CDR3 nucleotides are TGTGCCAGCAGCTTAGACACCGGGGAGCTGTTTTTT.

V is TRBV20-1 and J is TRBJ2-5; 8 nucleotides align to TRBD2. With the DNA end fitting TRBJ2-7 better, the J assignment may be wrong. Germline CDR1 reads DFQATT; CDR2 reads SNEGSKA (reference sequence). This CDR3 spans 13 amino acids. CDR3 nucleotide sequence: TGCAGTGCTAGAGGACTAGCGTCCTACGAGCAGTACTTC. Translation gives CSARGLASYEQYF.

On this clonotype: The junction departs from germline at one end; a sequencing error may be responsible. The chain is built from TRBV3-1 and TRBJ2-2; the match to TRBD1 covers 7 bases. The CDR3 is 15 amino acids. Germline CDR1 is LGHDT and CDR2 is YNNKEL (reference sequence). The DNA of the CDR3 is TGTACCAGCAGCGCCCGACAGGGGAACACCGGGGAGCTGTTTTTT. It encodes CTSSARQGNTGELFF.

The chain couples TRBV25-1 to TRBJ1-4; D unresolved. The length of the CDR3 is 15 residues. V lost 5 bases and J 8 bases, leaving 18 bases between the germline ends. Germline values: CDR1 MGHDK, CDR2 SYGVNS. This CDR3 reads CASSKPGSSEEKLFF. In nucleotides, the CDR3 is TGTGCCAGCAGTAAACCGGGTTCCTCGGAGGAAAAACTGTTTTTT.

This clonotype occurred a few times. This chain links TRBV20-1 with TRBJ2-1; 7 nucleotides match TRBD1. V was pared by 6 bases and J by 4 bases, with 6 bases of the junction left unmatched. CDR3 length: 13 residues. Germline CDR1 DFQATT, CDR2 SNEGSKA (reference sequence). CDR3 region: CSAYGTAYNEQFF. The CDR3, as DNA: TGCAGTGCATACGGGACAGCTTACAATGAGCAGTTCTTC.

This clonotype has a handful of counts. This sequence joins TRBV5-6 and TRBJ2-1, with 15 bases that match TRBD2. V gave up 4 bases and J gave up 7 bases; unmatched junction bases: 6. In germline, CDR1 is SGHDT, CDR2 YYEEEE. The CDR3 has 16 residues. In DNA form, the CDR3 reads TGTGCCAGCAGCCAAAGGACTAGCGGGGGGGCGAATGAGCAGTTCTTC. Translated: CASSQRTSGGANEQFF.

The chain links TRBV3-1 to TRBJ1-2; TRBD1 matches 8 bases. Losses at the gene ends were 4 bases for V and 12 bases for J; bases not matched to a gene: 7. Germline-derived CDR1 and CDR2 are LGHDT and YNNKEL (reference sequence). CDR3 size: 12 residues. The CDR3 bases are TGTGCCAGCAGCCTTGACGGCAGGGGGCACACCTTC. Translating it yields CASSLDGRGHTF.

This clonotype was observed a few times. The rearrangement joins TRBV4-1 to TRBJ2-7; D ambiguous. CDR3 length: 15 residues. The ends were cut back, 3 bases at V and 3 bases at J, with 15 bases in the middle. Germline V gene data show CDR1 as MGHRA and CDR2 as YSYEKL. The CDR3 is CASSQVPEVNYEQYF. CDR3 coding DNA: TGCGCCAGCAGCCAGGTTCCTGAGGTGAACTACGAGCAGTACTTC.